What follows are 6 T cell receptor beta chains derived from one specimen sequenced in a study of spatial heterogeneity in lung cancer. TCRdb processed the 5' RACE reads anew with MiXCR; each CDR3 protein has one entry. The sample lists under 150,000 distinct CDR3 sequences; 11% were seen once. Noted time point: blood at routine non-recurrence follow-up after resection. This specimen was PBMCs, taken at follow-up. These TCRs come from a female donor with early-stage non-small cell lung cancer.

CDR3 sequence reads: CASSPGQGADTQYF. The CDR3 DNA sequence: TGTGCCAGCAGCCCAGGACAGGGGGCAGATACGCAGTATTTT. The genes are TRBV5-6 and TRBJ2-3; 10 nucleotides line up with TRBD1. Germline V CDR1 and CDR2: SGHDT, YYEEEE. CDR3 length: 14 amino acids. The J segment lost 4 bases and the V segment lost 4 bases, leaving 3 bases of the junction unmatched.

The sample holds a few counts of this clonotype. The CDR3: CASSVISGQSTRANVLTF. As DNA, the CDR3 is TGCGCCAGCAGTGTTATATCGGGACAGTCGACCCGGGCCAACGTCCTGACTTTC. The chain joins TRBV10-2 to TRBJ2-6, with TRBD1 matching 7 bases. Germline CDR1 reads WSHSY; CDR2 reads SAAADI. J lost 5 bases, V lost 4 bases, and 14 bases had no gene match. The CDR3 contains 18 residues.

This clonotype was picked up a small number of times. The rearrangement joins TRBV6-5 to TRBJ2-7; TRBD1 matches at 8 bases. V lost 2 bases to trimming and J lost 4 bases; unmatched junction nucleotides: 7. The CDR3 contains 15 residues. Germline V lookup: CDR1 MNHEY, CDR2 SVGAGI. In DNA, the CDR3 is TGTGCCAGCAGTTACGAAGGCAGGGGGCGGTACGAGCAGTACTTC. Protein sequence: CASSYEGRGRYEQYF.

Details on this clonotype: One junction end does not reproduce the germline sequence, and a read error may be involved. The chain recombines TRBV7-7 with TRBJ2-3; TRBD2 might be the D (6 bases). This CDR3 has 14 residues. CDR1 and CDR2 (germline): SSHAT, FNYEAQ (reference sequence). CDR3: CASSPGGATDTQYF. The CDR3 nucleotides read TGTGCTAGCAGCCCTGGAGGGGCGACAGATACGCAGTATTTT.

This clonotype has only a few counts. The rearrangement links TRBV7-9 to TRBJ2-2; 10 bases line up with TRBD2. The CDR3 length is 18 residues. Germline CDR1 SEHNR, CDR2 FQNEAQ (reference sequence). V was clipped by 1 base and J by 13 bases; unmatched bases: 18. CDR3 region: CASSLGRTSGIHRGVLFF. The CDR3 region has the DNA TGTGCCAGCAGCTTAGGAAGGACTAGCGGAATACACCGGGGAGTGCTGTTTTTT.

This chain joins TRBV20-1 and TRBJ1-6, with a tentative D call TRBD1 (6 bases). Germline CDR1 reads DFQATT; CDR2 reads SNEGSKA (reference sequence). V was pared by 3 bases and J by 9 bases, with 9 bases between. This CDR3 has 12 amino acids. CDR3: CSARGHSSPLHF. The DNA for the CDR3 is TGCAGTGCTAGGGGACACAGTTCACCCCTCCACTTT.